The 10 T cell receptor beta chains given below trace back to one sample, sequenced in a study of T cells in localized non-small cell lung cancer. TCRdb keeps only in-frame clones here, not all; method: immunoSEQ multiplex PCR. The repertoire has some 39,000 clones, roughly 90% of them found once; the top ten carry about 6%. The sequencing used peripheral blood mononuclear cells, collected before any cancer treatment. All receptors come from an older male donor with stage II lung adenocarcinoma.

Only a few counts were recorded for this clone. This sequence joins TRBV29-1 and TRBJ2-7; 7 bases align to TRBD2. Germline V gene sequence: CDR1 SQVTM, CDR2 ANQGSEA. J gave up 3 bases and V 2 bases, and 7 bases lay outside the gene matches. The CDR3 is 14 residues long. The CDR3 nucleotides are TGCAGCGTTGAATCACGAGCGGGGTACTACGAGCAGTACTTC. It specifies CSVESRAGYYEQYF.

This clone was detected a few times. The V gene is TRBV7-9, the J gene TRBJ1-5; D call uncertain. The germline gives CDR1 SEHNR, CDR2 FQNEAQ (reference sequence). The CDR3 contains 14 residues. Trimming removed 2 bases from V and 2 bases from J, with 7 bases in between. For the CDR3, the DNA is TGTGCCAGCAGCTTATCTAAAGGCAATCAGCCCCAGCATTTT. Its protein product is CASSLSKGNQPQHF.

The V gene is TRBV11-1, the J gene TRBJ1-5, with a weak D call TRBD1 (5 bases). The ends were cut back, 5 bases at V and 6 bases at J, with 11 bases in the middle. The CDR3 loop spans 13 amino acids. Germline values: CDR1 SGHAT, CDR2 FQDESV (reference sequence). The CDR3 reads CASSPHGGQPQHF. The CDR3 region has the DNA TGTGCCAGCAGCCCACACGGGGGTCAGCCCCAGCATTTT.

This clone was detected once. J is TRBJ1-2 and V is TRBV7-9; 9 bases are a match to TRBD1. With 10 bases clipped from V and 5 bases from J, the junction kept 2 bases outside the gene matches. This CDR3 has 11 amino acids. The germline V gene has CDR1 SEHNR and CDR2 FQNEAQ (reference sequence). The DNA for the CDR3 is TGTGCCATAGGGACAGGGTATGGCTACACCTTC. This translates into CAIGTGYGYTF.

This chain links TRBV5-5 with TRBJ2-7, with TRBD1 identical over 10 bases. Germline V gene sequence: CDR1 SGHKS, CDR2 YYEKEE (reference sequence). The trim removed 4 bases at V and 5 bases at J, leaving 6 bases unmatched. CDR3 length: 14 residues. CDR3 DNA sequence: TGTGCCAGCAGCCTTACGGGACAGGGGAACGAGCAGTACTTC. Translation: CASSLTGQGNEQYF.

This chain links TRBV5-1 with TRBJ2-7, with D possibly matching TRBD1 (6 bases). Germline CDR1 is SGHRS and CDR2 is YFSETQ. Trimming stripped 4 bases from V and 4 bases from J, with 18 bases between. The CDR3 has 15 residues. CDR3: CASSPGQTETYEQYF. Written as DNA, the CDR3 is TGCGCCAGCAGCCCCGGACAGACTGAAACGTACGAGCAGTACTTC.

The chain links TRBV5-1 to TRBJ2-7; D may be TRBD2 (6 bases). Germline CDR1 and CDR2: SGHRS and YFSETQ. Trimming removed 3 bases from V and 5 bases from J, with 12 bases in between. The CDR3 consists of 13 residues. The CDR3: CASSSFGSDEQYF. The CDR3 DNA reads TGCGCCAGCAGCTCTTTCGGGAGCGACGAGCAGTACTTC.

The chain has TRBV18 and TRBJ1-2; unclear D gene. V was cut by 1 base and J by 4 bases, with 13 bases left in between. This CDR3 region has 15 residues. Looked up from germline, CDR1 is KGHSH and CDR2 is LQKENI. CDR3 nucleotide sequence: TGTGCCAGCTCACCACAGGGTATTAAGGGCTATGGCTACACCTTC. Translated, it gives CASSPQGIKGYGYTF.

The rearrangement uses TRBV6-1 and TRBJ2-7, with TRBD1 matching over 7 bases. This CDR3 is 14 amino acids long. CDR1 and CDR2 from the germline V gene are MNHNS and SASEGT. V dropped 6 bases and J dropped 1; count of bases not matched to a gene: 6. The CDR3 nucleotides are TGTGCCAGCAGACCGGGACAGAGTTCCTACGAGCAGTACTTC. Translating gives CASRPGQSSYEQYF.

The chain joins TRBV6-5 to TRBJ2-7; D may be TRBD1 (6 bases). CDR1 is MNHEY and CDR2 is SVGAGI in the germline V gene. The length of the CDR3 is 12 residues. V lost 8 bases and J lost 2, with 10 bases in between. CDR3 region: CASRTDTYEQYF. The CDR3 nucleotides read TGTGCCAGCCGGACAGACACCTACGAGCAGTACTTC.